This T cell receptor beta chain was observed in a study of molecular identifiers for immune sequencing clone quantification. As for the study in general: Naive CD8 RNA (about 19,000 or 110,000 cells) was divided into five aliquots, with four sequenced. The study's findings and limits: Over 98% of CMV-specific effector molecules, but under 1% of naive ones, were in clones above 20 copies.

The table lists this clonotype with a few counts. Its specificity is not known. TCRdb reprocessed the PCR reads via MiXCR and lists one record per CDR3 protein. The data contain 460,000 or so distinct CDR3 sequences, about 25% of them seen just once; the ten biggest clones take up about 0.75%. The V gene lost 0 bases and the J gene lost 4 bases, with 12 bases spanning the gap. This CDR3 is built from 15 residues. From germline, CDR1 is MNHEY and CDR2 SVGEGT. The sequence was collected from a human donor in good health. Some libraries in this study had Jurkat cell RNA spiked in. The sample taken for sequencing was naive CD8+ T cells from blood, with Jurkat cell RNA spiked in. This sample's subset: FACS-sorted CD8+CD4-CCR7+CD45RA+ naive T cells. This chain uses TRBV6-2 or TRBV6-3 with TRBJ1-1; no clear D. The CDR3 region has the DNA TGTGCCAGCAGTTACTCGCCGGGGATCGCCACTGAAGCTTTCTTT. Translation: CASSYSPGIATEAFF.